One T cell receptor beta chain is described in this entry. Antigen specificity is unknown. This CDR3 has 13 residues. CDR1 is MDHEN, CDR2 SYDVKM, per germline. V was pared by 6 bases and J by 4 bases, with 12 bases between. This sample stems from a study of T cell repertoires in ileal Crohn's disease. About the research overall: Patients had a median roughly 8-year disease duration, and approximately 35% were active smokers. At postoperative colonoscopy, neoterminal ileum biopsies were taken as M6.

The assay was immunoSEQ multiplex PCR, and TCRdb's table has in-frame clones only and misses some. Of 950 to 1,500 clones listed, around 85% were seen once; the top ten hold less than 15%. Time point meaning: neoterminal ileum biopsy at postoperative endoscopy, about 6 months after surgery. Broader study findings: The median delay to postoperative endoscopy was under nine months. All patients with clonality above 26.8% had endoscopic recurrence.

What was sequenced was ileal tissue. This clonotype was sampled from an adult with Crohn's disease. J is TRBJ1-2 and V is TRBV28, with D perhaps matching TRBD1 (5 bases). The CDR3 spells CASSLGGSYGYTF. CDR3 DNA sequence: TGTGCCAGCAGCCTGGGGGGGTCCTATGGCTACACCTTC.